This T cell receptor beta chain was retrieved from a study of human T cells and chemical hapten exposure. Overall study: Patch tests of 0.01% DPC on the upper back were read at 6 days. Small discrepancies in pooled library volume mainly accounted for the varying TCR yields per sample.

This clonotype was recorded many times. Individual cDNA molecules in this library carried unique molecular identifiers. MiXCR was run by TCRdb on the RACE reads, yielding one entry per CDR3 protein. Among just over 40,000 distinct CDR3 sequences listed, 3% to 3.5% were seen once. Time point here: patch test 2, 6 weeks after DPC sensitization. As to treatment: therapeutic diphenylcyclopropenone sensitization with weekly scalp DPC. Germline lookup yields CDR1 MNHNS and CDR2 SASEGT. The CDR3 has 15 amino acids. V lost 7 bases to trimming and J lost 4 bases, with 16 bases between them. The input for sequencing was whole blood, taken in connection with sensitization to the hapten diphenylcyclopropenone (DPC). The receptor was isolated from a man between 35 and 55 years old with alopecia areata. Some clones in this sample may be carry-over from other donors' samples. The V and J genes are TRBV6-1 and TRBJ2-2, with TRBD1 as a possible D gene (5 bases). CDR3 in amino acids: CASTPAGSGTGELFF. CDR3 bases: TGTGCCAGCACCCCTGCAGGGTCGGGCACCGGGGAGCTGTTTTTT.